This TCR beta chain is from a study of blood T cell repertoires in COVID-19. The wider study: Samples taken during acute and convalescent COVID-19 were collected in the United States, Italy and Spain.

This clone was seen a handful of times. The CDR3 has 13 amino acids. Trimming stripped 2 bases from V and 0 bases from J, with 5 bases between. Germline assignment: CDR1 LNHDA and CDR2 SQIVND (reference sequence). In the authors' workflow: Nucleated cell counts were estimated from reference gene primer amplification. The protocol was immunoSEQ multiplex PCR, while the TCRdb copy is restricted to in-frame clones and leaves out a portion. From that table come the V and J calls and clone size; the DNA was used to work out D and trimming. The sample includes about 170,000 clones, 60% to 85% of them seen just once.

What was sequenced was peripheral blood. The rearrangement uses TRBV19 and TRBJ2-7; D gene uncertain. The receptor was derived from a man in his sixties with acute or convalescent COVID-19. As DNA, the CDR3 is TGTGCCAGTAGTATATCTACCTCCTACGAGCAGTACTTC. Its translation is CASSISTSYEQYF.